This T cell receptor beta chain was sequenced in a study of human T cells and chemical hapten exposure. TCRdb called the RACE reads again in MiXCR, with one record for every CDR3 protein. The repertoire has tens of thousands of distinct CDR3 sequences, about 7.5% of them found once; the top ten carry about 1.6%. Germline V gene lookup returns CDR1 DFQATT and CDR2 SNEGSKA (reference sequence). Trimming removed 3 bases from V and 3 bases from J, with 9 bases in between. The length of the CDR3 is 13 residues. Time point in this sample: patch test 1, 2 weeks after DPC sensitization. Treatment meaning: therapeutic diphenylcyclopropenone sensitization with weekly scalp DPC.

The receptor comes from a woman aged 25-40 years with alopecia areata. Some clones in this sample may be carry-over from other donors' samples. The specimen was whole blood, collected in connection with sensitization to the hapten diphenylcyclopropenone (DPC). The chain has TRBV20-1 and TRBJ1-5; no clear D. The CDR3 DNA is TGCAGTGCTAGTGGACGCGACAATCAGCCCCAGCATTTT. Its translation is CSASGRDNQPQHF.